This TCR beta chain was documented in a study of T cell changes during pregnancy in multiple sclerosis (dated by TCRdb to between 2018 and 2021). Turning to the overall study: The study examined how the T cell repertoire changed over the course of pregnancy in women with multiple sclerosis.

Remarks on this clone: The specificity of this receptor is unknown. No much larger clone exists at a distance of one base, and base qualities are not known.

Library construction relied on the immunoSEQ multiplex PCR assay. TCRdb limited this immuneACCESS table to in-frame rearrangements with V and J called. A share of clones is missing; checked studies link under half to unresolved V genes, and the rest is unexplained. For this sample the table gives roughly 37,000 clones, of which 92% were detected only once. The ten most abundant clones make up over 20% of the sample. Sequences were derived from CD8+ T cells from peripheral blood mononuclear cells, sampled before pregnancy. The receptor's source is a female donor with multiple sclerosis, enrolled in a pregnancy study.

The nucleotides are TGTGCCAGCGGTACGGGACAGTTCTATGGCTACACCTTC. Protein translation: CASGTGQFYGYTF. The rearranged chain carries TRBV2 and TRBJ1-2; 7 junctional bases match TRBD1. Inclusive of the bounding cysteine and phenylalanine, the CDR3 is 13 residues long. Of the read, only the CDR3 DNA is kept; its 39 bases are in frame from base 1. Trimming leaves V shorter by 8 bases and J shorter by 4 bases, with the junction holding 7 bases beyond the gene matches. CDR1 and CDR2, per the germline V gene, are SNHLY and FYNNEI.